These 21 T cell receptor beta chains share one sample of origin, sequenced in a study of a mutant IDH1 vaccine in newly diagnosed glioma. Data came from immunoSEQ multiplex PCR; TCRdb stores just in-frame clones and leaves some out. The sample comprises tens of thousands of clones, around 85% of which are singletons, and over 0.6% rests with the top ten. Stated time point: week 23, last vaccination. A 20-mer mutant IDH1 peptide at 300 ug was injected subcutaneously with topical imiquimod. The antigens these receptors bind are not known. This sample comprised PBMCs, obtained from a glioma patient whose treatment included an IDH1 peptide vaccine. These TCRs come from a woman aged 50 to 60 with glioma.

This chain connects TRBV5-1 to TRBJ1-2, with a weak D call TRBD1 (6 bases). CDR3 length equals 13 residues. The germline gives CDR1 SGHRS, CDR2 YFSETQ. Trimming cost V 4 bases and J 8 bases, with 15 bases left between them. Here the CDR3 DNA reads TGCGCCAGCAGCCCGTCGGGGGCGGAGGGCTACACCTTC. Its protein is CASSPSGAEGYTF.

The chain has TRBV2 and TRBJ2-3; maybe TRBD1 (5 bases). The germline V and J ends were trimmed by 7 bases and 0 bases, with 11 bases remaining between them. CDR3 length: 14 residues. CDR1 and CDR2 from the germline V gene are SNHLY and FYNNEI. The CDR3 nucleotides are TGTGCCAGCACACAGGCATACAGCACAGATACGCAGTATTTT. Amino acids: CASTQAYSTDTQYF.

V usage is TRBV6-5 and J usage is TRBJ2-5; TRBD1 matches at 7 bases. The closer fit of TRBJ2-7 to the DNA end suggests the J call may be wrong. Germline loops: CDR1 MNHEY, CDR2 SVGAGI. This CDR3 is 15 amino acids long. CDR3 in DNA: TGTGCCAGCAGTACGACAGGGTTAAGCTCCTACGAGCAGTACTTC. Its translation is CASSTTGLSSYEQYF.

This chain uses TRBV2 with TRBJ2-1, with D tentatively TRBD1 or TRBD2 (5 bases each). V was pared by 3 bases and J by 4 bases, with 7 bases between. Germline V lookup: CDR1 SNHLY, CDR2 FYNNEI. The CDR3 totals 13 residues. The CDR3 loop reads CASSEGPYNEQFF. CDR3 nucleotide sequence: TGTGCCAGCAGTGAGGGACCTTACAATGAGCAGTTCTTC.

The genes are TRBV6-1 and TRBJ1-1, with 8 bases identical to TRBD1. In germline, CDR1 is MNHNS, CDR2 SASEGT. CDR3 length: 14 amino acids. Trimming cost V 5 bases and J 5 bases; bases outside gene matches: 7. CDR3 DNA: TGTGCCAGCAGTACAACAGGGGGAAGGACTGAAGCTTTCTTT. Translation gives CASSTTGGRTEAFF.

The chain recombines TRBV18 with TRBJ2-7; 11 nucleotides match TRBD2. The junction had 5 bases not matched to a gene; V was cut back by 3 bases and J by 4 bases. The CDR3 is made up of 15 amino acids. Per the germline V gene, CDR1 is KGHSH and CDR2 is LQKENI. The CDR3 sequence is CASSPTSGTYYEQYF. The CDR3 bases are TGTGCCAGCTCACCGACTAGCGGGACGTATTACGAGCAGTACTTC.

This chain joins TRBV7-6 and TRBJ1-1; tentative D call: TRBD1 (6 bases). The CDR3 runs to 13 residues. V shed 5 bases and J shed 4 bases, with 11 bases lying between them. CDR1 is SGHVS, CDR2 FNYEAQ, per germline. CDR3 nucleotides: TGTGCCAGCAGCACCGGAGGGGGCACTGAAGCTTTCTTT. Protein: CASSTGGGTEAFF.

The chain employs TRBV21-1 and TRBJ2-7. TRBV21-1 is deemed a pseudogene. The CDR3 contains 14 residues. In DNA form, the CDR3 reads TGTGCCAGCAGCCTGAGACGTCGGTCCTACGAGCAGTACTTC. It specifies CASSLRRRSYEQYF.

This chain uses TRBV5-1 with TRBJ2-7, with TRBD2 matching 12 bases. V was pared by 4 bases and J by 3 bases, with 11 bases of the junction left unmatched. Per germline, CDR1 SGHRS and CDR2 YFSETQ. CDR3 length equals 17 residues. CDR3 residues: CASSGETSGRGIYEQYF. In nucleotides, the CDR3 is TGCGCCAGCAGCGGAGAGACTAGCGGGAGAGGGATCTACGAGCAGTACTTC.

By proportion, this clone is medium-sized. The chain joins TRBV19 to TRBJ1-2; 10 bases match TRBD1. This CDR3 has 14 residues. Germline V gene data show CDR1 as LNHDA and CDR2 as SQIVND (reference sequence). V lost 9 bases, J lost 5 bases, and 9 bases stayed unmatched. The CDR3 reads CASLTGGEPYGYTF. For the CDR3, the DNA is TGTGCCAGCCTGACAGGGGGCGAGCCTTATGGCTACACCTTC.

The V and J genes are TRBV5-4 and TRBJ2-5; 7 bases match TRBD2. The CDR3 runs to 12 residues. The trim removed 3 bases at V and 5 bases at J, leaving 1 base unmatched. CDR1 is SGHNT, CDR2 YYREEE, per germline (reference sequence). CDR3 nucleotide sequence: TGTGCCAGCAGCTGGGGGGGGGAGACCCAGTACTTC. Translation: CASSWGGETQYF. The whole variable domain, filled in from reference TRBV5-4 and TRBJ2-5, reads ETGVTQSPTHLIKTRGQQVTLRCSSQSGHNTVSWYQQALGQGPQFIFQYYREEENGRGNFPPRFSGLQFPNYSSELNVNALELDDSALYLCASSWGGETQYFGPGTRLLVL.

The rearrangement joins TRBV27 to TRBJ2-3; the match to TRBD2 covers 13 bases. Germline CDR1 is MNHEY and CDR2 is SMNVEV (reference sequence). The CDR3 length is 18 residues. Trimming cost V 5 bases and J 5 bases; bases outside gene matches: 13. The CDR3: CASSPPPRLAGGLDTQYF. The DNA for the CDR3 is TGTGCCAGCAGTCCTCCTCCCCGACTAGCGGGAGGTTTAGATACGCAGTATTTT.

The chain recombines TRBV6-1 with TRBJ2-3; D perhaps matches TRBD1 (6 bases). The V end lost 6 bases, the J end lost 2 bases, and 12 bases lay between the germline ends. This CDR3 region has 14 residues. Germline V gene sequence: CDR1 MNHNS, CDR2 SASEGT. CDR3 in DNA: TGTGCCAGCAGCGGACAGACTCTCACAGATACGCAGTATTTT. Its protein product is CASSGQTLTDTQYF.

The CDR3 protein is CASSPPGDRAHEQYF. CDR3 sequence (DNA): TGTGCCAGCAGTCCCCCTGGGGACAGGGCCCACGAGCAGTACTTC. The V and J genes are TRBV28 and TRBJ2-7; 9 positions match TRBD1. V lost 5 bases and J lost 5; bases outside the gene matches: 10. This CDR3 contains 15 residues. CDR1 MDHEN and CDR2 SYDVKM come from the germline V gene. The whole variable domain, filled in from reference TRBV28 and TRBJ2-7, reads DVKVTQSSRYLVKRTGEKVFLECVQDMDHENMFWYRQDPGLGLRLIYFSYDVKMKEKGDIPEGYSVSREKKERFSLILESASTNQTSMYLCASSPPGDRAHEQYFGPGTRLTVT.

The chain uses TRBV7-3 and TRBJ2-2; D gene ambiguous. V was pared by 1 base and J by 0 bases, with 3 bases between. In germline, CDR1 is SGHTA, CDR2 FQGTGA. This CDR3 is 14 amino acids long. CDR3: CASSLNPNTGELFF. The CDR3 DNA reads TGTGCCAGCAGCTTAAATCCGAACACCGGGGAGCTGTTTTTT.

This chain joins TRBV27 and TRBJ2-3; TRBD2 matches 7 bases. V was clipped by 4 bases and J by 2 bases; unmatched bases: 6. Germline V gene data show CDR1 as MNHEY and CDR2 as SMNVEV (reference sequence). This CDR3 has 15 residues. CDR3 sequence: CASSSQRGPTDTQYF. The DNA for the CDR3 is TGTGCCAGCAGTTCCCAGCGGGGACCCACAGATACGCAGTATTTT.

CDR3: CASSDTGTSGGYNEQFF. CDR3 DNA sequence: TGCGCCAGCAGTGATACGGGGACTAGCGGGGGTTACAATGAGCAGTTCTTC. The chain links TRBV10-1 to TRBJ2-1, with TRBD2 identical over 14 bases. The CDR3 is made up of 17 amino acids. Trimming removed 3 bases from V and 4 bases from J; junction bases left unmatched: 5. Per the germline V gene, CDR1 is WNHNN and CDR2 is SYGVQD (reference sequence).

Only one count was recorded for this clone. The V and J genes are TRBV28 and TRBJ1-2; D may be TRBD1 (5 bases). The CDR3 consists of 14 residues. Germline loops: CDR1 MDHEN, CDR2 SYDVKM. Between the trimmed V and J ends, which lost 5 bases and 8 bases, there was a span of 18 bases. The CDR3 DNA follows: TGTGCCAGCAGTCCCAGGACAAAGGGTGGCGGCTACACCTTC. Residues: CASSPRTKGGGYTF.

V and J are TRBV9 and TRBJ2-1; D may match TRBD1 or TRBD2 (5 bases each). The V end lost 2 bases, the J end lost 5 bases, and 17 bases lay between the germline ends. Germline CDR1 SGDLS, CDR2 YYNGEE. CDR3 length equals 16 residues. The CDR3 bases are TGTGCCAGCAGCGTTAATCCGGGACCGGTAAACAATGAGCAGTTCTTC. It translates to CASSVNPGPVNNEQFF.

This sequence joins TRBV27 and TRBJ2-7; tentatively, D is TRBD1 or TRBD2 (5 bases each). This CDR3 has 20 residues. V lost 4 bases and J lost 3, with 31 bases in between. Germline V CDR1 and CDR2: MNHEY, SMNVEV (reference sequence). CDR3 nucleotides: TGTGCCAGCAGTTGCGAATTCGCCGGGACGGCGGCAGGGCCCTACTACGAGCAGTACTTC. It codes for CASSCEFAGTAAGPYYEQYF.

The V call is TRBV5-5, the J call TRBJ2-7; 7 bases are a match to TRBD1. The CDR3 runs to 14 residues. CDR1 and CDR2 from the germline V gene are SGHKS and YYEKEE (reference sequence). V gave up 0 bases and J gave up 2 bases; unmatched junction bases: 2. CDR3 sequence: CASSLGGGPYEQYF. For the CDR3, the DNA is TGTGCCAGCAGCTTGGGAGGGGGCCCCTACGAGCAGTACTTC.